This TCR beta chain was retrieved from a study of blood T cell repertoires in COVID-19. Study-level background: Whether acute or convalescent, the COVID-19 samples came from the United States, Italy and Spain.

This CDR3 is built from 13 residues. Deletions cut 0 bases from V and 5 bases from J, with 7 bases between. Germline V CDR1 and CDR2: SGHAT, FQNNGV. Generated by immunoSEQ multiplex PCR, the TCRdb table keeps only in-frame clones and is missing some. Here the sample spans tens of thousands of clones, roughly 89% being singletons. This receptor was identified in a man over 45 with acute or convalescent COVID-19. V is TRBV11-2 and J is TRBJ1-1; D ambiguous. The sample comprised peripheral blood. The CDR3 DNA is TGTGCCAGCAGCTTAGAGGAGGGTACTGAAGCTTTCTTT. Translating it yields CASSLEEGTEAFF.